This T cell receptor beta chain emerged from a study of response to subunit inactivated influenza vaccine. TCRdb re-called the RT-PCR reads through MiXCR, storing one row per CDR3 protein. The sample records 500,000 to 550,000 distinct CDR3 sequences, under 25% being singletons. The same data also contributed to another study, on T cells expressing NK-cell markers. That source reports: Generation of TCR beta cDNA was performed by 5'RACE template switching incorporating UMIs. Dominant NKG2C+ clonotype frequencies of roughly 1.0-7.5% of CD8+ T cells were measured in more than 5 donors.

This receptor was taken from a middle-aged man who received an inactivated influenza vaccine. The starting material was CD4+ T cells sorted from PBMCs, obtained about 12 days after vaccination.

The CDR3 region is CASSFSEIKETQYF. The CDR3 nucleotides are TGTGCCAGCAGCTTTAGTGAGATAAAGGAGACCCAGTACTTC. The chain carries TRBV11-2 and TRBJ2-5; the D is unclear. This CDR3 is built from 14 residues. Germline CDR1 and CDR2: SGHAT and FQNNGV. V was trimmed by 3 bases and J by 5 bases, leaving 13 bases between them. The whole variable domain, filled in from reference TRBV11-2 and TRBJ2-5, reads EAGVAQSPRYKIIEKRQSVAFWCNPISGHATLYWYQQILGQGPKLLIQFQNNGVVDDSQLPKDRFSAERLKGVDSTLKIQPAKLEDSAVYLCASSFSEIKETQYFGPGTRLLVL.